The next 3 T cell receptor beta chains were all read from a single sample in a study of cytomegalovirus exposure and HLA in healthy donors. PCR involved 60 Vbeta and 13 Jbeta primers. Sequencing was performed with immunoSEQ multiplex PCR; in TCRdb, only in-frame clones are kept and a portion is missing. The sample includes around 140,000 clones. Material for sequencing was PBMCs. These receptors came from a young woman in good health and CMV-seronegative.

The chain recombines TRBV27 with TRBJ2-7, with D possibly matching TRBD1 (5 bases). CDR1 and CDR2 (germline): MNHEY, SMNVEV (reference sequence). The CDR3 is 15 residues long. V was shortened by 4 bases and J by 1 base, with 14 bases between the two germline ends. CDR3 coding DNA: TGTGCCAGCAGTTGGGGCCAGGGATATTCCTACGAGCAGTACGTC. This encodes CASSWGQGYSYEQYV.

The CDR3 DNA is TGCGCCAGCAGCTGGGGACAGGGGGCGCAATCACCCCTCCACTTT. Its translation is CASSWGQGAQSPLHF. The gene calls are TRBV5-1 and TRBJ1-6; 12 bases are shared with TRBD1. V shed 3 bases and J 10 bases; nucleotides not matched to a gene: 5. The CDR3 contains 15 residues. Germline CDR1 is SGHRS and CDR2 is YFSETQ.

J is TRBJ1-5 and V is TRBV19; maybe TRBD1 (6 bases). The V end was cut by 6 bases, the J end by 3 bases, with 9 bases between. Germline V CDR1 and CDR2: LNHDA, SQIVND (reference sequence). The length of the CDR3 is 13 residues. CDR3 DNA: TGTGCCAGTAGGGGGACACTCAATCAGCCCCAGCATTTT. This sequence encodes CASRGTLNQPQHF.